A single sample is the source of the 9 T cell receptor beta chains below, sequenced in a study of T cells in Graves' hyperthyroidism and ophthalmopathy. RNA transcripts were the template for amplifying TCR beta CDR3 regions. An initial round of RT-PCR targeting the TCR CDR3 relied on the HTBI primer set. A single record per CDR3 protein comes from TCRdb applying MiXCR to the multiplex PCR reads. The table lists roughly 250,000 distinct CDR3 sequences, about 15% of them singletons. Sequencing was carried out using blood. The receptors derive from a woman between 18 and 29 years old with Graves' ophthalmopathy.

The sample holds many counts of this clonotype. This sequence joins TRBV7-9 and TRBJ2-1; 10 nucleotides match TRBD2. CDR3 size: 15 residues. Germline CDR1 SEHNR, CDR2 FQNEAQ (reference sequence). Trimming at V came to 1 base and at J to 7 bases, leaving 4 bases not matched to a gene. CDR3 nucleotide sequence: TGTGCCAGCAGCTTAGAGGCTAGCGGGGGTAATGAGCAGTTCTTC. This sequence encodes CASSLEASGGNEQFF.

V usage is TRBV5-1 and J usage is TRBJ1-2; 9 nucleotides line up with TRBD1. Losses at the gene ends were 4 bases for V and 4 bases for J; bases not matched to a gene: 8. The CDR3 totals 15 residues. CDR1 is SGHRS, CDR2 YFSETQ, per germline. In DNA form, the CDR3 reads TGCGCCAGCAGCCCGGGGACAGGGCATGGCTATGGCTACACCTTC. Translation: CASSPGTGHGYGYTF.

This clonotype occurred many times. The chain employs TRBV24-1 and TRBJ2-1; 7 bases line up with TRBD1. After removal of 3 bases from V and 14 bases from J, the junction contained 9 bases not matched to a gene. The CDR3 covers 13 residues. Germline-derived CDR1 and CDR2 are KGHDR and SFDVKD. The CDR3 nucleotides are TGTGCCACCAGTGATCGGACAGGCCTTGGAAAGTTCTTC. It specifies CATSDRTGLGKFF.

At least ten counts were recorded for this clonotype. This chain joins TRBV6-1 and TRBJ2-5; maybe TRBD2 (6 bases). V lost 7 bases, J lost 5 bases, and 23 bases lay in between. From germline, CDR1 is MNHNS and CDR2 SASEGT. The CDR3 contains 16 residues. The CDR3 DNA reads TGTGCCAGCACCCCTCGCGGGGACTCCTGGGGGGAGACCCAGTACTTC. Translation gives CASTPRGDSWGETQYF.

The table lists this clonotype with many counts. The gene calls are TRBV5-1 and TRBJ2-2; TRBD1 matches 9 bases. There are 16 residues in the CDR3. Germline CDR1 reads SGHRS; CDR2 reads YFSETQ. The J segment lost 3 bases and the V segment lost 4 bases, leaving 7 bases of the junction unmatched. As DNA, the CDR3 is TGCGCCAGCAGCCCGGACAGGGGCTTCGACACCGGGGAGCTGTTTTTT. Encoded protein: CASSPDRGFDTGELFF.

This clonotype was seen only a few times. The chain recombines TRBV18 with TRBJ1-4; a possible D gene is TRBD1 (6 bases). Trimming left V 6 bases short and J 0 bases short, with 14 bases between. There are 16 residues in the CDR3. Germline V gives CDR1 KGHSH, CDR2 LQKENI. This chain's CDR3 is CASSRDRRPTNEKLFF. Written as DNA, the CDR3 is TGTGCCAGCTCTAGAGACAGGAGACCAACTAATGAAAAACTGTTTTTT.

There are many counts of this clonotype. The CDR3 region has the DNA TGTGCTAGTGGTTTGCGGCAGGGGACTGAAGCTTTCTTT. Amino acid sequence: CASGLRQGTEAFF. The chain couples TRBV12-5 to TRBJ1-1; D possibly corresponds to TRBD1 (6 bases). This CDR3 has 13 amino acids. CDR1 and CDR2 from the germline V gene are LGHNT and FRNRAP. The germline V and J ends were trimmed by 2 bases and 5 bases, with 9 bases remaining between them.

This clonotype was detected ten times or more. This chain links TRBV7-8 with TRBJ2-1; TRBD2 matches at 8 bases. J was trimmed by 4 bases and V by 5 bases; bases with no gene match: 10. Germline loops: CDR1 SGHVS, CDR2 FQNEAQ. This CDR3 has 16 amino acids. The CDR3 sequence: CASSRMTSAEYNEQFF. CDR3 in DNA: TGTGCCAGCAGCCGGATGACTAGCGCCGAATACAATGAGCAGTTCTTC.

This clonotype was recorded many times. Here the CDR3 reads CASRTEDRETDEQFF. The CDR3, as DNA: TGTGCCAGCAGAACGGAGGACAGGGAAACCGATGAGCAGTTCTTC. The chain is built from TRBV6-1 and TRBJ2-1, with 8 bases lining up with TRBD1. Germline V lookup: CDR1 MNHNS, CDR2 SASEGT. With 6 bases clipped from V and 8 bases from J, the junction kept 12 bases outside the gene matches. The CDR3 is 15 amino acids.